A selection of T cell receptor beta chains follows, all from one sample in a study of T cells after yellow fever vaccination. TCRdb reprocessed the 5' RACE reads with MiXCR, giving one entry per CDR3 protein. This sample has hundreds of thousands of distinct CDR3 sequences, with 13% found just once. The specimen was PBMCs, collected on the day of the yellow fever booster vaccination. The receptor source for this set is a man aged 30-40 years who received the YFV17D yellow fever vaccine. Each CDR3 is given with its conserved first and last residue. D genes are given only for firm matches. Not all rows give a size; the values are once, few, many and, for expanded clones, a class.

D: -; J: TRBJ2-1; size: -; length: 14; V: TRBV6-2/TRBV6-3; CDR3: CASNLGGGHNEQFF; DNA: TGTGCCAGCAACCTGGGTGGAGGGCACAATGAGCAGTTCTTC
D: -; J: TRBJ1-1; size: -; length: 11; V: TRBV25-1; CDR3: CASMRGTEAFF; DNA: TGTGCCAGCATGAGGGGCACTGAAGCTTTCTTT
D: TRBD1; J: TRBJ1-1; size: few; length: 12; V: TRBV12-3/TRBV12-4; CDR3: CASSITGVKAFF; DNA: TGTGCCAGCAGTATTACAGGGGTGAAAGCTTTCTTT
D: -; J: TRBJ1-1; size: few; length: 14; V: TRBV28; CDR3: CASSLDNRNTEAFF; DNA: TGTGCCAGCAGTTTGGATAATCGGAACACTGAAGCTTTCTTT
D: TRBD2; J: TRBJ2-3; size: -; length: 15; V: TRBV6-2/TRBV6-3; CDR3: CASSLLATSTDTQYF; DNA: TGTGCCAGCAGTTTACTAGCGACCAGCACAGATACGCAGTATTTT
D: -; J: TRBJ2-3; size: few; length: 15; V: TRBV7-2; CDR3: CASSLESASTDTQYF; DNA: TGTGCCAGCAGCTTAGAGTCAGCTAGCACAGATACGCAGTATTTT
D: -; J: TRBJ2-7; size: -; length: 13; V: TRBV28; CDR3: CASSSPISLTSSF; DNA: TGTGCCAGCAGCTCCCCTATTTCCCTCACCTCTTCTTTC
D: TRBD2; J: TRBJ2-1; size: -; length: 15; V: TRBV20-1; CDR3: CSARDILVSGVEQFF; DNA: TGCAGTGCTAGAGATATACTTGTTAGCGGGGTCGAGCAGTTCTTC
D: -; J: TRBJ2-3; size: few; length: 14; V: TRBV7-2; CDR3: CASSLANNLLTQYF; DNA: TGTGCCAGCAGCTTAGCTAATAACCTCCTTACGCAGTATTTT
D: -; J: TRBJ1-2; size: many; length: 15; V: TRBV29-1; CDR3: CSVEGDYQRNYGYTF; DNA: TGCAGCGTTGAAGGCGACTACCAGCGGAACTATGGCTACACCTTC
D: -; J: TRBJ2-5; size: few; length: 12; V: TRBV12-3/TRBV12-4; CDR3: CASNTPPETQYF; DNA: TGTGCCAGCAATACCCCGCCGGAGACCCAGTACTTC
D: TRBD2; J: TRBJ2-3; size: many; length: 15; V: TRBV7-2; CDR3: CASSRTSGRTDTQYF; DNA: TGTGCCAGCAGCCGGACTAGCGGGAGGACGGATACGCAGTATTTT
D: -; J: TRBJ2-7; size: -; length: 15; V: TRBV20-1; CDR3: CSASSGARISYEQYF; DNA: TGCAGTGCTAGTAGTGGTGCGAGAATCTCCTACGAGCAGTACTTC
D: -; J: TRBJ1-5; size: -; length: 12; V: TRBV15; CDR3: CATSQVNQPQHF; DNA: TGTGCCACCTCCCAGGTCAATCAGCCCCAGCATTTT
D: TRBD2; J: TRBJ2-5; size: -; length: 14; V: TRBV2; CDR3: CASNIAGGRETQYF; DNA: TGTGCCAGCAACATCGCGGGAGGACGAGAGACCCAGTACTTC
D: -; J: TRBJ2-1; size: -; length: 8; V: TRBV7-9; CDR3: CASPGQLF; DNA: TGTGCCAGCCCCGGGCAGCTCTTC
D: -; J: TRBJ1-1; size: few; length: 15; V: TRBV7-2; CDR3: CASSLEAGQYTEAFF; DNA: TGTGCCAGCAGCTTAGAAGCAGGGCAGTACACTGAAGCTTTCTTT
D: -; J: TRBJ2-7; size: few; length: 14; V: TRBV28; CDR3: CASSPPALDADQYF; DNA: TGTGCCAGCAGTCCTCCCGCGCTGGATGCGGATCAGTACTTC
D: -; J: TRBJ2-1; size: few; length: 11; V: TRBV20-1; CDR3: CSAIRTNEQFF; DNA: TGCAGTGCTATTAGGACCAATGAGCAGTTCTTC
D: -; J: TRBJ2-7; size: -; length: 14; V: TRBV6-5; CDR3: CASSYMAYTGEQYF; DNA: TGTGCCAGCAGTTACATGGCGTATACCGGCGAGCAGTACTTC
D: -; J: TRBJ2-2; size: few; length: 14; V: TRBV20-1; CDR3: CSATLGANTGELFF; DNA: TGCAGTGCTACCCTCGGGGCAAACACCGGGGAGCTGTTTTTT
D: TRBD1; J: TRBJ2-4; size: few; length: 13; V: TRBV29-1; CDR3: CSAGQGSKNIQYF; DNA: TGCAGCGCCGGACAGGGTTCCAAAAACATTCAGTACTTC
D: -; J: TRBJ2-3; size: many; length: 11; V: TRBV29-1; CDR3: CSVEETSTQYF; DNA: TGCAGCGTTGAAGAGACAAGTACGCAGTATTTT
D: TRBD1; J: TRBJ2-1; size: few; length: 14; V: TRBV29-1; CDR3: CSVRDRGIYNEQFF; DNA: TGCAGCGTAAGGGACAGGGGGATCTACAATGAGCAGTTCTTC
D: TRBD2; J: TRBJ2-7; size: -; length: 17; V: TRBV4-1; CDR3: CASSQVHGTSGNYEQYF; DNA: TGCGCCAGCAGCCAAGTCCATGGGACTAGCGGGAACTACGAGCAGTACTTC
D: TRBD2; J: TRBJ2-7; size: once; length: 13; V: TRBV20-1; CDR3: CSARGQRGEEQYF; DNA: TGCAGTGCGAGAGGCCAGCGGGGTGAAGAGCAGTACTTC
D: TRBD2; J: TRBJ2-1; size: few; length: 18; V: TRBV27; CDR3: CASTQTSGSLSSYNEQFF; DNA: TGTGCCAGCACTCAGACTAGCGGGAGCCTTAGCTCCTACAATGAGCAGTTCTTC
D: -; J: TRBJ2-3; size: once; length: 12; V: TRBV5-1; CDR3: CASNRDTDTQYF; DNA: TGCGCCAGCAACAGAGACACAGATACGCAGTATTTT
D: TRBD1; J: TRBJ1-1; size: few; length: 16; V: TRBV5-4; CDR3: CASRKGTGVLNTEAFF; DNA: TGTGCCAGCAGAAAGGGGACAGGGGTGTTGAACACTGAAGCTTTCTTT
D: -; J: TRBJ2-7; size: -; length: 15; V: TRBV20-1; CDR3: CSARNRFYTNYEQYF; DNA: TGCAGTGCTAGGAACAGGTTTTACACAAACTACGAGCAGTACTTC
D: -; J: TRBJ2-3; size: few; length: 16; V: TRBV5-1; CDR3: CASSWRAGGVTDTQYF; DNA: TGCGCCAGCAGCTGGCGAGCAGGTGGTGTCACAGATACGCAGTATTTT
D: -; J: TRBJ1-2; size: few; length: 13; V: TRBV7-9; CDR3: CASSLVGDDGYTF; DNA: TGTGCCAGCAGCTTGGTAGGAGATGATGGCTACACCTTC
D: TRBD2; J: TRBJ2-7; size: few; length: 17; V: TRBV27; CDR3: CASSSTGTSGTSYEQYF; DNA: TGTGCCAGCAGTTCTACCGGGACTAGCGGCACCTCCTACGAGCAGTACTTC
D: TRBD2; J: TRBJ2-1; size: -; length: 16; V: TRBV6-1; CDR3: CASSEAQLAGGNEQFF; DNA: TGTGCCAGCAGTGAAGCGCAGCTAGCGGGAGGGAATGAGCAGTTCTTC
D: TRBD2; J: TRBJ2-3; size: -; length: 16; V: TRBV12-3/TRBV12-4; CDR3: CASSSSGRVTTDTQYF; DNA: TGTGCCAGCAGTTCTAGCGGGAGGGTGACGACAGATACGCAGTATTTT
D: TRBD1; J: TRBJ1-2; size: few; length: 15; V: TRBV12-3/TRBV12-4; CDR3: CASSLQHGTGYGYTF; DNA: TGTGCCAGCAGTCTGCAACACGGGACAGGCTATGGCTACACCTTC
D: -; J: TRBJ2-6; size: -; length: 15; V: TRBV15; CDR3: CATSKRSSGANVLTF; DNA: TGTGCCACCAGCAAACGGAGCTCTGGGGCCAACGTCCTGACTTTC
D: -; J: TRBJ2-1; size: -; length: 17; V: TRBV12-3/TRBV12-4; CDR3: CASSPTSGVSSYNEQFF; DNA: TGTGCCAGCAGTCCTACAAGCGGCGTAAGCTCCTACAATGAGCAGTTCTTC
D: -; J: TRBJ1-5; size: few; length: 16; V: TRBV28; CDR3: CASSALQGYSNQPQHF; DNA: TGTGCCAGCAGTGCGCTACAGGGCTATAGCAATCAGCCCCAGCATTTT
D: TRBD2; J: TRBJ2-7; size: few; length: 18; V: TRBV6-5; CDR3: CASSFPSVYSGKEYEQYF; DNA: TGTGCCAGCAGTTTCCCCTCAGTGTATAGCGGGAAAGAATACGAGCAGTACTTC
D: -; J: TRBJ2-1; size: -; length: 15; V: TRBV10-3; CDR3: CAISDFAGSYNEQFF; DNA: TGTGCCATCAGTGACTTTGCGGGATCATACAATGAGCAGTTCTTC
D: -; J: TRBJ1-1; size: -; length: 12; V: TRBV6-2/TRBV6-3; CDR3: CASSSHTREAFF; DNA: TGTGCCAGCAGTTCCCATACACGTGAAGCTTTCTTT
D: -; J: TRBJ2-3; size: few; length: 12; V: TRBV13; CDR3: CASSKGAPHQYF; DNA: TGTGCCAGCAGCAAGGGCGCACCCCACCAGTATTTT
D: TRBD1; J: TRBJ1-5; size: -; length: 16; V: TRBV3-1; CDR3: CASSQRGTANNQPQHF; DNA: TGTGCCAGCAGCCAACGGGGGACAGCTAACAATCAGCCCCAGCATTTT
D: -; J: TRBJ1-4; size: -; length: 15; V: TRBV5-1; CDR3: CASSYGGPAYEKLFF; DNA: TGCGCCAGCAGCTACGGGGGACCGGCGTATGAAAAACTGTTTTTT
D: TRBD1; J: TRBJ2-1; size: few; length: 14; V: TRBV6-2/TRBV6-3; CDR3: CASSEGAHPNEQFF; DNA: TGTGCCAGCTCTGAGGGGGCCCACCCGAATGAGCAGTTCTTC
D: -; J: TRBJ2-2; size: many; length: 12; V: TRBV12-3/TRBV12-4; CDR3: CASSEYTGELFF; DNA: TGTGCCAGCAGCGAGTACACCGGGGAGCTGTTTTTT
D: -; J: TRBJ2-7; size: -; length: 10; V: TRBV10-3; CDR3: CAITAEEQYF; DNA: TGTGCCATCACCGCGGAAGAGCAGTACTTC
D: TRBD1; J: TRBJ2-1; size: few; length: 16; V: TRBV14; CDR3: CASSQDGTGPWNEQFF; DNA: TGTGCCAGCAGCCAAGATGGGACAGGCCCTTGGAATGAGCAGTTCTTC